Below are 5 T cell receptor beta chains sequenced from a single sample in a study of T-cell reconstitution after alpha-beta-depleted transplantation in children. The library targeted TCRbeta and was prepared with unique molecular identifiers. TCRdb re-called the PCR reads through MiXCR, storing one row per CDR3 protein. The sample has some 190,000 distinct CDR3 sequences, 11% seen once; the top ten hold roughly 13%. The sample in question was PBMCs, obtained before TCRalphabeta/CD19-depleted stem cell transplant. These receptors were obtained from a boy between 2 and 10 years old with acute myeloid leukemia, due to receive a stem cell transplant.

This clonotype was counted ten times or more. V and J are TRBV12-5 and TRBJ2-7, with 7 nucleotides matching TRBD1. V trimming: 6 bases; J trimming: 3 bases; junction bases outside the gene matches: 2. The CDR3 is 12 amino acids. CDR1 is LGHNT, CDR2 FRNRAP, per germline. The CDR3, as DNA: TGTGCTAGTGGCGGGGACAGCTACGAGCAGTACGTC. It codes for CASGGDSYEQYV.

About this clonotype: A much larger clone differs from this one at a single base, so this may be a read error. The genes are TRBV7-3 and TRBJ2-2, with TRBD2 as a possible D gene (5 bases). Germline V gene sequence: CDR1 SGHTA, CDR2 FQGTGA. The CDR3 totals 14 residues. The CDR3 DNA reads as TGTGCCAGCAGCCCCAACATGGTCGTTGGGGAGCTGTCTTTT. Its translation is CASSPNMVVGELSF.

In the case of this clonotype: A much larger clone lies one base from this, so it may be a read error. The CDR3 does not end in the conserved phenylalanine or tryptophan, so this is likely a read error. The rearrangement uses TRBV3-1 and TRBJ2-4; D possibly corresponds to TRBD2 (5 bases). Trimming pared 2 bases from V and 5 bases from J, leaving 10 bases between. The CDR3 length is 14 residues. Germline CDR1 and CDR2: LGHDT and YNNKEL (reference sequence). CDR3 in amino acids: CASSQLGDENIQYS. The CDR3 nucleotides are TGTGCCAGCAGCCAATTGGGAGATGAAAACATTCAGTACTCC.

This clonotype was seen many times. The CDR3 is CSVGSKVTSGSINEQFF. The CDR3 nucleotides are TGCAGCGTGGGTAGCAAGGTAACTAGCGGGAGTATCAATGAGCAGTTCTTC. The rearrangement links TRBV29-1 to TRBJ2-1; 11 positions agree with TRBD2. Trimming at V came to 6 bases and at J to 6 bases, leaving 16 bases not matched to a gene. Germline CDR1 is SQVTM and CDR2 is ANQGSEA. This CDR3 spans 17 amino acids.

This clonotype was recorded many times. The chain recombines TRBV20-1 with TRBJ2-7, with D perhaps matching TRBD1 (6 bases). Germline loops: CDR1 DFQATT, CDR2 SNEGSKA (reference sequence). V was shortened by 6 bases and J by 1 base, with 13 bases between the two germline ends. The CDR3 has 13 residues. The CDR3 region has the DNA TGCAGTGCGAGGGACACCCGATCCTACGAGCAGTACTTC. Translation gives CSARDTRSYEQYF.